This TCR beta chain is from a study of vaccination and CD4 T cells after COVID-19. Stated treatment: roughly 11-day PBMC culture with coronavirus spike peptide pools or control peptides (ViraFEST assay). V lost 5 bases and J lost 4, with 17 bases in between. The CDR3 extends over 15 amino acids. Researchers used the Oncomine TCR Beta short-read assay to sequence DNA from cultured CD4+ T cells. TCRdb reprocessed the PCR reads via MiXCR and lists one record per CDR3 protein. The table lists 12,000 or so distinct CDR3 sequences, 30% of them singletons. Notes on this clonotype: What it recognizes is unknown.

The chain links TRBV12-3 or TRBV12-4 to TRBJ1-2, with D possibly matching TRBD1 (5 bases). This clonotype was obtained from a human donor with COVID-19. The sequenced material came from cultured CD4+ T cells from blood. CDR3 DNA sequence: TGTGCCAGCAGTCCATCCCGAGGGGCAAGCTATGGCTACACCTTC. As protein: CASSPSRGASYGYTF.